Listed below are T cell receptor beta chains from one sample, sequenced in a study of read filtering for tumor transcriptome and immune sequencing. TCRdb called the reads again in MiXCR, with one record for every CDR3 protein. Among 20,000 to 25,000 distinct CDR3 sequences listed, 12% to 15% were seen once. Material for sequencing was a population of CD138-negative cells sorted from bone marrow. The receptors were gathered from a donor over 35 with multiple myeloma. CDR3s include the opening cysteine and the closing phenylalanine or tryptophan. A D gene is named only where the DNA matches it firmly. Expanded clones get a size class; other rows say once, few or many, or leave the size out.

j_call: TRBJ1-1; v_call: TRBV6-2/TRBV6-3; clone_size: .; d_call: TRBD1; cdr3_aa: CASIQGTGAVEAFF; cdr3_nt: TGTGCCAGCATCCAGGGAACAGGGGCAGTTGAAGCTTTCTTT
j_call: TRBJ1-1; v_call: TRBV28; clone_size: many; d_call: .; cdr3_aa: CASSLTTRNTEAFF; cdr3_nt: TGTGCCAGCAGTTTGACGACACGGAACACTGAAGCTTTCTTT
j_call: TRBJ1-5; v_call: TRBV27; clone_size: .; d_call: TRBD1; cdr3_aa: CASSPWTGLNQPQHF; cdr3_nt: TGTGCCAGCAGTCCCTGGACAGGCTTAAATCAGCCCCAGCATTTT
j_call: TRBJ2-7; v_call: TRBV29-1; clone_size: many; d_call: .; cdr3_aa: CSVENDLGYEQYF; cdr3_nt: TGCAGCGTTGAAAATGATCTCGGGTACGAGCAGTACTTC
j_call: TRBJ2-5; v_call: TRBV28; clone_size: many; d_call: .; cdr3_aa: CASSLELLGGETQYF; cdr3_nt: TGTGCCAGCAGTCTGGAGCTCTTAGGCGGAGAGACCCAGTACTTC
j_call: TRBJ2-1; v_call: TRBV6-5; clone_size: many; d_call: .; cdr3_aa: CASSYGGRVNNEQFF; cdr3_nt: TGTGCCAGCAGTTATGGGGGGCGCGTTAACAATGAGCAGTTCTTC
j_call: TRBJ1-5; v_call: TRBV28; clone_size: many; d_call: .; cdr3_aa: CASAGDSNQPQHF; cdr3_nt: TGTGCCAGCGCGGGAGATAGCAATCAGCCCCAGCATTTT
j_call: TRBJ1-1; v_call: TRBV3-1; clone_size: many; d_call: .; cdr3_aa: CASSRDTEAFF; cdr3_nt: TGTGCCAGCAGCCGGGACACTGAAGCTTTCTTT
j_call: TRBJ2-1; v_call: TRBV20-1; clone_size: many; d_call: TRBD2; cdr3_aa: CSAPREGQFNEQFF; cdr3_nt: TGCAGTGCACCGCGGGAGGGCCAGTTCAATGAGCAGTTCTTC
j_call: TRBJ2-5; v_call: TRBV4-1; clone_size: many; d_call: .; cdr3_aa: CASSQAGGQVETQYF; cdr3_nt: TGCGCCAGCAGCCAGGCCGGGGGGCAGGTAGAGACCCAGTACTTC
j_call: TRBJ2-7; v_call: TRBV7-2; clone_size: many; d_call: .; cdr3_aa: CASSGLRRYEQYF; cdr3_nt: TGTGCCAGCAGCGGGTTACGGCGCTACGAGCAGTACTTC
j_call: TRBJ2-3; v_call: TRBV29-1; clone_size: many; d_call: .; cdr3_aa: CSVGPRTDTQYF; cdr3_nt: TGCAGCGTTGGACCGAGAACAGATACGCAGTATTTT
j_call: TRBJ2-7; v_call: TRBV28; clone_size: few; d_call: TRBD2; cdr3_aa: CASIKVAGGREQYF; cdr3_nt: TGTGCCAGCATTAAAGTAGCGGGAGGCCGCGAGCAGTACTTC
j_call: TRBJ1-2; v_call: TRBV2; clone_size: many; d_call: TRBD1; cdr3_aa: CASSEGRGQGFYGYTF; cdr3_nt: TGTGCCAGCAGTGAAGGGAGAGGACAGGGGTTCTATGGCTACACCTTC
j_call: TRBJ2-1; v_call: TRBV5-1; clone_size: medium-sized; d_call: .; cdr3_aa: CASSPQAETYNEQFF; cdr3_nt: TGCGCCAGCAGCCCCCAAGCGGAGACCTACAATGAGCAGTTCTTC
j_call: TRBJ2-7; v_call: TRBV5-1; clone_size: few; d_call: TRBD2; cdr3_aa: CASSLGARELYEQYF; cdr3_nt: TGCGCCAGCAGCTTGGGAGCGCGGGAGCTGTACGAGCAGTACTTC
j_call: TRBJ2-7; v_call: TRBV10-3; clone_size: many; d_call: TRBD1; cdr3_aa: CAINPGQGHEQYF; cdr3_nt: TGTGCCATCAACCCGGGACAGGGTCACGAGCAGTACTTC
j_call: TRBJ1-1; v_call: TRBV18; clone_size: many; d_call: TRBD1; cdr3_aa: CASSLTTGGDPEAFF; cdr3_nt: TGTGCCAGCTCCCTGACGACAGGGGGGGACCCTGAAGCTTTCTTT
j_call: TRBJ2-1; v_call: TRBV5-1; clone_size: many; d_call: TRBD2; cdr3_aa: CASSDSGGYNEQFF; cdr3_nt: TGCGCCAGCAGTGATAGCGGGGGCTACAATGAGCAGTTCTTC
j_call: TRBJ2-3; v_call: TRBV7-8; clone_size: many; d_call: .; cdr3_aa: CASSLQMESDTQYF; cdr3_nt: TGTGCCAGCAGTCTACAAATGGAGTCAGATACGCAGTATTTT
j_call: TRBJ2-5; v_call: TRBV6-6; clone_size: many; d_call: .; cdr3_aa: CASTGQPQETQYF; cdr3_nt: TGTGCCAGCACCGGACAGCCGCAAGAGACCCAGTACTTC
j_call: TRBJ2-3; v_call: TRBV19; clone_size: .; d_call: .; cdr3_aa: CASSSRRYF; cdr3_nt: TGTGCCAGTAGCTCCCGCAGGTATTTT
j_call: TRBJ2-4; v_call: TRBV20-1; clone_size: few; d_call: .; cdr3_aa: CSARDPGFTKNIQYF; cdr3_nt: TGCAGTGCTAGGGACCCAGGGTTCACCAAAAACATTCAGTACTTC
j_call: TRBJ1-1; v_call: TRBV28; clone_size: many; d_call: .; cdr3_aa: CASSFTGTGNTEAFF; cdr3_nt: TGTGCCAGCAGTTTCACGGGGACGGGGAACACTGAAGCTTTCTTT
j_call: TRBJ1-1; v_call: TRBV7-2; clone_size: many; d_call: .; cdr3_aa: CASSLTDFAENTEAFF; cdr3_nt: TGTGCCAGCAGCTTAACAGATTTTGCGGAGAACACTGAAGCTTTCTTT
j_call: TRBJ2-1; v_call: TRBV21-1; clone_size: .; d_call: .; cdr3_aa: CASSKWKRRIYNEQFF; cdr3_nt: TGTGCCAGCAGCAAATGGAAGAGACGGATCTACAATGAGCAGTTCTTC
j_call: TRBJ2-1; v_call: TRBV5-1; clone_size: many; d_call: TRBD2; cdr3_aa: CASRPGTSGYNEQFF; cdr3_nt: TGCGCCAGCAGACCCGGAACTAGCGGATACAATGAGCAGTTCTTC
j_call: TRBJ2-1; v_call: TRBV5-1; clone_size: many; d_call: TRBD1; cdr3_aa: CASSWGTGRDGEQFF; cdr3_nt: TGCGCCAGCAGCTGGGGGACAGGGCGAGACGGTGAGCAGTTCTTC
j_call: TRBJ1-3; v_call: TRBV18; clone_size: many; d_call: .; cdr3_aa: CASSPLSAAGANSGNTIYF; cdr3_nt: TGTGCCAGCTCACCACTTTCAGCAGCGGGGGCGAACTCTGGAAACACCATATATTTT
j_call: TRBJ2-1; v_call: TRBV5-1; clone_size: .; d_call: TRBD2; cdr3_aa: CASSPLAGGGNEQFF; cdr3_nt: TGCGCCAGCAGCCCACTAGCGGGAGGAGGCAATGAGCAGTTCTTC
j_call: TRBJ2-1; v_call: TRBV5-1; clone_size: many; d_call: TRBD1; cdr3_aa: CASSLAQGAHYNEQFF; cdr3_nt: TGCGCCAGCAGCTTGGCCCAGGGGGCGCACTACAATGAGCAGTTCTTC
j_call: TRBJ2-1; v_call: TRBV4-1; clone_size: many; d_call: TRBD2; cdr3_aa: CASSHGLAGGEQFF; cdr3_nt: TGCGCCAGCAGCCACGGACTAGCGGGAGGTGAGCAGTTCTTC
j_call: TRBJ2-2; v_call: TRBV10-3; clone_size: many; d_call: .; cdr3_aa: CAISRGGAGELFF; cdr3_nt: TGTGCCATCAGCAGAGGAGGGGCCGGGGAGCTGTTTTTT
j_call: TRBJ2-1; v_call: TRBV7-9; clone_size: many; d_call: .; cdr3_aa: CASSLGDEQFF; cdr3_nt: TGTGCCAGCAGCTTAGGGGATGAGCAGTTCTTC
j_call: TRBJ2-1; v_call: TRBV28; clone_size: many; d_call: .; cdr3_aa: CASSLQRNEQFF; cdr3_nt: TGTGCCAGCAGTTTACAGAGGAATGAGCAGTTCTTC
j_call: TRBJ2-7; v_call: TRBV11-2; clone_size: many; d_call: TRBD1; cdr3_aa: CASSTYRGFSYEQYF; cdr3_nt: TGTGCCAGCAGCACTTACAGGGGGTTTTCGTACGAGCAGTACTTC
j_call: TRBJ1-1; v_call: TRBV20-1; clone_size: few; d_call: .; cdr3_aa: CSALIEPGPKARAFF; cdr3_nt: TGCAGTGCTCTCATTGAACCGGGACCAAAGGCCCGAGCTTTCTTT
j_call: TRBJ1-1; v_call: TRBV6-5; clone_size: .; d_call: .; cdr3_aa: CASSYSNPSPNSAEAFF; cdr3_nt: TGTGCCAGCAGTTACAGTAACCCGTCCCCGAACTCGGCTGAAGCTTTCTTT
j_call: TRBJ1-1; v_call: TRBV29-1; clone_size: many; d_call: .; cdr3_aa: CSVVHRVGAFF; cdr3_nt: TGCAGCGTTGTCCATAGGGTGGGAGCTTTCTTT
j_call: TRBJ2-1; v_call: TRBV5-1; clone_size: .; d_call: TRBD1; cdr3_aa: CASSSGQEYNEQFF; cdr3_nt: TGCGCCAGCAGTTCTGGACAGGAATACAATGAGCAGTTCTTC
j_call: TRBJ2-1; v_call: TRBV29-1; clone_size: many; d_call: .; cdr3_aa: CSVVAYNEQFF; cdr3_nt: TGCAGCGTTGTAGCTTACAATGAGCAGTTCTTC
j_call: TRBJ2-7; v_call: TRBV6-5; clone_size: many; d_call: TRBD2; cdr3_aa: CASSWTSVGYEQYF; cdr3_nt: TGTGCCAGCAGCTGGACTAGCGTCGGCTACGAGCAGTACTTC
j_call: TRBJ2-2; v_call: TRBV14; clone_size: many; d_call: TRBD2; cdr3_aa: CASSQQTSGTYTGELFF; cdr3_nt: TGTGCCAGCAGCCAACAGACCAGCGGGACTTACACCGGGGAGCTGTTTTTT
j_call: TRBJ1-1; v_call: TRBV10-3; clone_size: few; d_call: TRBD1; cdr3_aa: CATRRTGGGNTEAFF; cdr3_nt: TGTGCCACAAGAAGGACAGGGGGCGGGAACACTGAAGCTTTCTTT
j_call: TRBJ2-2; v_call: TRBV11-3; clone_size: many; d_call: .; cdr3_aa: CASSLGGVGTGELFF; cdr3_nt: TGTGCCAGCAGCTTAGGAGGCGTTGGAACCGGGGAGCTGTTTTTT
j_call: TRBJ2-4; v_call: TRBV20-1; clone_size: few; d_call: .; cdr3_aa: CSATTGGTENIQYF; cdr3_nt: TGCAGTGCCACAACTGGGGGTACGGAAAACATTCAGTACTTC
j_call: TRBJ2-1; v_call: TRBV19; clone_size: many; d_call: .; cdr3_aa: CASSIGGGKQFF; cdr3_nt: TGTGCCAGTAGTATTGGGGGAGGTAAGCAGTTCTTC
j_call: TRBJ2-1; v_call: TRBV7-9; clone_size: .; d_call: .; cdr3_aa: CASISAVGEQFF; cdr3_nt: TGTGCCAGCATCTCTGCGGTCGGTGAGCAGTTCTTC
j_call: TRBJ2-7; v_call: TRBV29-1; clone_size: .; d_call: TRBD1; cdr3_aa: CSVRTGSYEQYF; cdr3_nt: TGCAGCGTTCGGACAGGGTCCTACGAGCAGTACTTC
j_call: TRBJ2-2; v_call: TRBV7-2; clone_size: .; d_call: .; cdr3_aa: CASTFTPGTGELFF; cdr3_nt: TGTGCCAGCACCTTTACCCCGGGGACCGGGGAGCTGTTTTTT
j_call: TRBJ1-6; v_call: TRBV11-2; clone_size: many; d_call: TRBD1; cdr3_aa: CASSPRRQGRESPLHF; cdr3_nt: TGTGCCAGCAGCCCAAGGCGACAGGGACGGGAATCACCCCTCCACTTT
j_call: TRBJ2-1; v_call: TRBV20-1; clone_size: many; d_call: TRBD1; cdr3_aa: CSAGNIRGRRNEQFF; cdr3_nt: TGCAGTGCTGGAAACATAAGGGGGCGCCGCAATGAGCAGTTCTTC